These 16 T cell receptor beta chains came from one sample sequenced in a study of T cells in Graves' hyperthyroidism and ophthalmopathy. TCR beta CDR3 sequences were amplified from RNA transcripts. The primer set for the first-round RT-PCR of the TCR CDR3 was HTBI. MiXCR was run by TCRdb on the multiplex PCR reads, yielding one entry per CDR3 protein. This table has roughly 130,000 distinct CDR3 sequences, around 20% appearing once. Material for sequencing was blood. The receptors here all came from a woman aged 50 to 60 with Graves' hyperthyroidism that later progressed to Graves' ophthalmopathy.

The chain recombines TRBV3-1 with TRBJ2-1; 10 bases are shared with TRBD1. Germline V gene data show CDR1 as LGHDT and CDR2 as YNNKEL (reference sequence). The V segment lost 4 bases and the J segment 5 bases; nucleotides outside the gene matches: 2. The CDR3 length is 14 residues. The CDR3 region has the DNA TGTGCCAGCAGCCCGGACAGGGGGAACAATGAGCAGTTCTTC. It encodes CASSPDRGNNEQFF.

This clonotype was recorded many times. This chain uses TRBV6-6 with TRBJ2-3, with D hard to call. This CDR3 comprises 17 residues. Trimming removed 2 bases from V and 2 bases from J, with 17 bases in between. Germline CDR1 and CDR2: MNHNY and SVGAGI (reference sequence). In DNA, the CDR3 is TGTGCCAGCAGTTACCGCGTTGTGTCTACCTACACAGATACGCAGTATTTT. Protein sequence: CASSYRVVSTYTDTQYF.

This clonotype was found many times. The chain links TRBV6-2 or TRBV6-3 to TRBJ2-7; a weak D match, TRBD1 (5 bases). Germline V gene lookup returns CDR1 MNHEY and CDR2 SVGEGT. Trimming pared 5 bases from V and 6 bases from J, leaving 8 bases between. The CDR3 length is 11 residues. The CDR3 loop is CASSQGPEQYF. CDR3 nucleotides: TGTGCCAGCAGTCAGGGCCCCGAGCAGTACTTC.

The CDR3 reads CASSEAGGRRLGGELFF. The DNA for the CDR3 is TGCGCCAGCAGCGAAGCGGGAGGGCGCAGGTTGGGCGGGGAGCTGTTTTTT. The gene calls are TRBV4-1 and TRBJ2-2, with 10 bases lining up with TRBD2. Per germline, CDR1 MGHRA and CDR2 YSYEKL. This CDR3 is built from 17 residues. V lost 5 bases and J lost 7; bases outside the gene matches: 13.

The CDR3 is CASSALTGGSANEQFF. The CDR3 DNA follows: TGTGCCAGCAGCGCCCTTACTGGCGGCAGCGCCAATGAGCAGTTCTTC. The chain recombines TRBV5-6 with TRBJ2-1; no firm D call. V was trimmed by 4 bases and J by 6 bases, leaving 20 bases between them. Germline-derived CDR1 and CDR2 are SGHDT and YYEEEE. This CDR3 region has 16 residues.

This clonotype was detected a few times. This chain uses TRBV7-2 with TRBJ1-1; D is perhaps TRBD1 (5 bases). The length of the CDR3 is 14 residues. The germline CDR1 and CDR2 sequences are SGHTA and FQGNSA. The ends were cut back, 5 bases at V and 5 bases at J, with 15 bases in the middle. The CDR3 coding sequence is TGTGCCAGCAGCCCGAGGGCAGGGTGGACTGAAGCTTTCTTT. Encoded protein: CASSPRAGWTEAFF. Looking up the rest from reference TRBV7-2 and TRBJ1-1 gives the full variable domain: GAGVSQSPSNKVTEKGKDVELRCDPISGHTALYWYRQSLGQGLEFLIYFQGNSAPDKSGLPSDRFSAERTGGSVSTLTIQRTQQEDSAVYLCASSPRAGWTEAFFGQGTRLTVV.

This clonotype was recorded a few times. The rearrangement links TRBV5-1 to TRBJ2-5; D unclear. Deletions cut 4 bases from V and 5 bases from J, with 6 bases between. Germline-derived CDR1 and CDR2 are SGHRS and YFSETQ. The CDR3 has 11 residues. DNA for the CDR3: TGCGCCAGCAGCGGGTACGAGACCCAGTACTTC. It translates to CASSGYETQYF.

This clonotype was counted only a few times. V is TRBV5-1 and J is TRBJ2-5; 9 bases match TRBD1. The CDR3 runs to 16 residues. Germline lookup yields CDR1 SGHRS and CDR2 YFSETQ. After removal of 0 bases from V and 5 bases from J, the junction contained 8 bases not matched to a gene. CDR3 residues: CASSLGGTGFAETQYF. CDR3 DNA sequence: TGCGCCAGCAGCTTGGGAGGGACAGGGTTCGCGGAGACCCAGTACTTC.

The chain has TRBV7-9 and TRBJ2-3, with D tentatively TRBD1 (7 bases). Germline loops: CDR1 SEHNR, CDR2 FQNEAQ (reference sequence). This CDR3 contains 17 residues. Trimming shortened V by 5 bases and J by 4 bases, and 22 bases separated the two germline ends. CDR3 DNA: TGTGCCAGCAGCCCGATGGGGCGGGGACAGCAGTCAGATACGCAGTATTTT. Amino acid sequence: CASSPMGRGQQSDTQYF.

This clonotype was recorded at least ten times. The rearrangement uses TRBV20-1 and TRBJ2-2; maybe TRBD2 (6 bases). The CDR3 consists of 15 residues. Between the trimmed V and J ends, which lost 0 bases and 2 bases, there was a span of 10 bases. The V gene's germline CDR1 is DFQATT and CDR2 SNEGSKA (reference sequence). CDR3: CSAREYGSNTGELFF. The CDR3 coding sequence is TGCAGTGCTAGAGAGTACGGGAGTAACACCGGGGAGCTGTTTTTT.

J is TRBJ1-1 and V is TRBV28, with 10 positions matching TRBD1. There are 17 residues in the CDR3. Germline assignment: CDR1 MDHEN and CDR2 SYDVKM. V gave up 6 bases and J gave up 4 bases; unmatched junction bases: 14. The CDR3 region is CASSHLGQGVRATEAFF. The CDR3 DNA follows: TGTGCCAGCAGCCACCTCGGACAGGGGGTGAGGGCCACTGAAGCTTTCTTT.

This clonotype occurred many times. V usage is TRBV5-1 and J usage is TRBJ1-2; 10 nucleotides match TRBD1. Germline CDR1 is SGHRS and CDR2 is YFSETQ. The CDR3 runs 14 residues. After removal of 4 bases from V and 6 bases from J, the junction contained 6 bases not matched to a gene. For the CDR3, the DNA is TGCGCCAGCAGCGGACAGGGGGATCGGGATGGCTACACCTTC. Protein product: CASSGQGDRDGYTF.

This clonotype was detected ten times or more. CDR3 nucleotides: TGTGCCAGCAGTTTAAGGGGGGCGTGGTATGGCTACACCTTC. This gives the protein CASSLRGAWYGYTF. The chain uses TRBV28 and TRBJ1-2, with a possible D match to TRBD1 (6 bases). CDR3 length equals 14 residues. In germline, CDR1 is MDHEN, CDR2 SYDVKM. Trimming pared 2 bases from V and 5 bases from J, leaving 12 bases between.

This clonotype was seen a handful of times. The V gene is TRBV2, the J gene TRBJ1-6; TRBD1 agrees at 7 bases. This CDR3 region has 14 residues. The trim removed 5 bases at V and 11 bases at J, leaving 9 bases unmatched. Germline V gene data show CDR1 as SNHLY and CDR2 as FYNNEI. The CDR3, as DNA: TGTGCCAGCAGTCAAGTACGGACAGGACCACCCCTCCACTTT. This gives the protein CASSQVRTGPPLHF.

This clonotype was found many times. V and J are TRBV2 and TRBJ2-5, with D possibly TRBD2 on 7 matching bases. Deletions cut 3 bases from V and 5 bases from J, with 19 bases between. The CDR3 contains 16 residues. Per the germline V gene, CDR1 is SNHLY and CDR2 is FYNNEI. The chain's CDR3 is CASSERGGGSAETQYF. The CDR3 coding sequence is TGTGCCAGCAGTGAGCGGGGAGGGGGGTCCGCGGAGACCCAGTACTTC.

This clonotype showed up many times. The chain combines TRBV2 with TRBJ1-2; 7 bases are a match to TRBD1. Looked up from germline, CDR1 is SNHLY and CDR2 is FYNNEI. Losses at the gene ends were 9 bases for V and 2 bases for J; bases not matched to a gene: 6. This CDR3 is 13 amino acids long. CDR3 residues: CASKQGLNYGYTF. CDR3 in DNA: TGTGCCAGTAAACAGGGGCTGAACTATGGCTACACCTTC.